The 30 T cell receptor beta chains below were found in one sample sequenced in a study of CD8 T cells in ankylosing spondylitis (dated by TCRdb to 2016 to 2017). Libraries were built with 5' RACE. The sample was run on an Illumina HiSeq 2500. Clones were called with MiXCR by TCRdb after fastp trimmed the public reads at Q25, and only in-frame beta chains were retained. Every entry covers one CDR3 protein and lists the most common genes and DNA from its rows. This sample has more than 150,000 distinct CDR3 sequences in its table, and around a sixth of those were observed once. Approximately 4.3% of the sample lies in the top ten. Sequencing was done on a sample of blood, either unsorted or a sorted T cell fraction (not recorded which). These receptors all stem from a male donor under 30 with ankylosing spondylitis or in good health (not recorded which). Donor details come from another sample of the same person, matched by shared clones.

In its sample, this clonotype was seen once. The chain combines TRBV3-1 with TRBJ2-3; D remains ambiguous. With 8 bases removed from V and 3 bases from J, the gap between germline ends came to 18 bases. Germline-derived CDR1 and CDR2 are LGHDT and YNNKEL (reference sequence). The CDR3 is 15 amino acids. CDR3 bases: TGTGCCAGCGGAAGGAAGCGAACCGGGACAGATACGCAGTATTTT. Protein sequence: CASGRKRTGTDTQYF.

This clonotype was seen repeatedly, ten times or more. The rearrangement links TRBV7-8 to TRBJ1-5; 7 positions agree with TRBD1. Per the germline V gene, CDR1 is SGHVS and CDR2 is FQNEAQ. This CDR3 region has 16 residues. Trimming removed 7 bases from V and 7 bases from J; junction bases left unmatched: 16. The CDR3 loop reads CASTQGGLSGGQPQHF. The CDR3 DNA is TGTGCCAGCACCCAGGGGGGGCTATCCGGGGGGCAGCCCCAGCATTTT.

This clonotype was counted at least ten times. The rearrangement joins TRBV28 to TRBJ2-3, with 7 bases lining up with TRBD2. Trimming removed 4 bases from V and 0 bases from J; junction bases left unmatched: 4. The CDR3 consists of 15 residues. In germline, CDR1 is MDHEN, CDR2 SYDVKM. The CDR3 region is CASSSREGSTDTQYF. The CDR3 region has the DNA TGTGCCAGCAGTTCCAGGGAGGGGAGCACAGATACGCAGTATTTT.

This clonotype was detected ten times or more. The V gene is TRBV20-1, the J gene TRBJ2-3, with TRBD2 matching 8 bases. J was trimmed by 4 bases and V by 6 bases; bases with no gene match: 9. The CDR3 has 14 residues. CDR1 is DFQATT, CDR2 SNEGSKA, per germline (reference sequence). The CDR3 loop is CSARTSWFADTQYF. CDR3 DNA sequence: TGCAGTGCCCGGACTAGCTGGTTCGCAGATACGCAGTATTTT.

The chain couples TRBV5-4 to TRBJ1-2; D is possibly TRBD1 (5 bases). In germline, CDR1 is SGHNT, CDR2 YYREEE (reference sequence). This CDR3 is 13 amino acids long. Trimming removed 2 bases at V and 4 bases at J, with 9 bases between. DNA for the CDR3: TGTGCCAGCAGCTTCGAAAGGGGCTATGGCTACACCTTC. It yields the protein CASSFERGYGYTF.

Many counts were recorded for this clonotype. The chain recombines TRBV2 with TRBJ2-1, with 8 nucleotides matching TRBD2. The V gene end was trimmed by 5 bases and the J gene end by 4 bases; junction bases not matched to a gene: 13. The CDR3 runs to 17 residues. Germline V gene data show CDR1 as SNHLY and CDR2 as FYNNEI. The CDR3 bases are TGTGCCAGCAGTTACTCCGGGACTAGGGGGGTTTACAATGAGCAGTTCTTC. Translating it yields CASSYSGTRGVYNEQFF.

Many counts were recorded for this clonotype. The V and J genes are TRBV12-3 or TRBV12-4 and TRBJ1-4; D not resolved. V was clipped by 4 bases and J by 10 bases, with 13 bases between them. There are 13 residues in the CDR3. Here the CDR3 reads CASSSGQPGKLFF. DNA for the CDR3: TGTGCCAGCAGTTCCGGCCAACCTGGAAAACTGTTTTTT.

This clonotype was found many times. The chain combines TRBV19 with TRBJ2-3; TRBD1 might be the D (6 bases). Trimming stripped 5 bases from V and 4 bases from J, with 10 bases between. The CDR3 is 13 residues long. Germline values: CDR1 LNHDA, CDR2 SQIVND (reference sequence). This chain's CDR3 is CASSPGQSDTQYF. DNA of the CDR3: TGTGCCAGTAGTCCAGGACAGTCAGATACGCAGTATTTT.

J is TRBJ2-1 and V is TRBV20-1; the D is unclear. V was clipped by 3 bases and J by 4 bases, with 10 bases between them. The CDR3 has 13 residues. Germline V gene lookup returns CDR1 DFQATT and CDR2 SNEGSKA (reference sequence). CDR3 sequence (DNA): TGCAGTGCTAGCGGTCCTGAATACAATGAGCAGTTCTTC. It encodes CSASGPEYNEQFF.

This clonotype was picked up many times. The chain is built from TRBV6-2 or TRBV6-3 and TRBJ2-6; 8 bases are shared with TRBD1. V was clipped by 6 bases and J by 0 bases; unmatched bases: 13. CDR1 MNHEY and CDR2 SVGEGT come from the germline V gene. The CDR3 spans 19 residues. This CDR3 is CASSPTGAKFFSGANVLTF. The CDR3, as DNA: TGTGCCAGCAGCCCGACAGGGGCTAAATTCTTCTCTGGGGCCAACGTCCTGACTTTC.

The table lists this clonotype with many counts. The gene calls are TRBV4-3 and TRBJ2-1; 7 nucleotides align to TRBD1. Trimming cost V 4 bases and J 0 bases; bases outside gene matches: 3. The germline gives CDR1 LGHNA, CDR2 YSLEER. The CDR3 is 15 amino acids. For the CDR3, the DNA is TGCGCCAGCAGCCCCGACAGGGCCTCCTACAATGAGCAGTTCTTC. Protein sequence: CASSPDRASYNEQFF.

There are many counts of this clonotype. The chain has TRBV20-1 and TRBJ2-7; D ambiguous. Germline CDR1 reads DFQATT; CDR2 reads SNEGSKA (reference sequence). V was trimmed by 5 bases and J by 4 bases, leaving 12 bases between them. This CDR3 spans 12 amino acids. The CDR3 sequence is CSAPKGLYEQYF. The CDR3, as DNA: TGCAGTGCTCCGAAAGGGCTTTACGAGCAGTACTTC.

This clonotype was seen many times. This chain joins TRBV11-1 and TRBJ2-5; 10 bases agree with TRBD1. J lost 5 bases, V lost 5 bases, and 5 bases had no gene match. The CDR3 sequence is 14 residues long. Germline V gene lookup returns CDR1 SGHAT and CDR2 FQDESV (reference sequence). Here the CDR3 DNA reads TGTGCCAGCAGCCGACAGGGGGCGATTGAGACCCAGTACTTC. Its translation is CASSRQGAIETQYF.

This clonotype has a count of ten or more. This chain joins TRBV10-3 and TRBJ1-4; 10 bases match TRBD1. This CDR3 region has 14 residues. Germline V gene lookup returns CDR1 ENHRY and CDR2 SYGVKD. V shed 3 bases, J shed 8 bases, and the junction held 3 bases outside the gene matches. The CDR3 sequence: CAISEGTGDEKLFF. CDR3 in DNA: TGTGCCATCAGTGAAGGGACAGGGGACGAAAAACTGTTTTTT.

The chain carries TRBV29-1 and TRBJ2-3; D unclear. The CDR3 length is 15 residues. The germline V gene encodes CDR1 SQVTM and CDR2 ANQGSEA. V shed 6 bases and J shed 0 bases, with 16 bases lying between them. DNA for the CDR3: TGCAGCGTCCGCTTGGGTGAGGACAGCACAGATACGCAGTATTTT. This gives the protein CSVRLGEDSTDTQYF.

This clonotype was counted at least ten times. This sequence joins TRBV6-1 and TRBJ2-1, with D perhaps assigned TRBD1 or TRBD2 (7 bases each). V dropped 0 bases and J dropped 7 bases, with 19 bases sitting between them. The length of the CDR3 is 17 residues. CDR1 is MNHNS and CDR2 is SASEGT in the germline V gene. CDR3 in amino acids: CASSEAWGGPGGNEQFF. CDR3 DNA sequence: TGTGCCAGCAGTGAAGCGTGGGGGGGGCCAGGGGGGAATGAGCAGTTCTTC.

This clonotype has ten or more counts. The chain is built from TRBV5-6 and TRBJ2-5, with 7 positions matching TRBD1. CDR1 is SGHDT, CDR2 YYEEEE, per germline. The junction had 10 bases not matched to a gene; V was cut back by 4 bases and J by 7 bases. The CDR3 loop spans 14 amino acids. The DNA for the CDR3 is TGTGCCAGCAGCCGAAACAGGGGAACGGGGACCCAGTACTTC. Protein: CASSRNRGTGTQYF.

This clonotype was recorded many times. V gene TRBV6-2 or TRBV6-3 combines with J gene TRBJ2-7; TRBD2 matches 9 bases. V lost 2 bases, J lost 5 bases, and 7 bases stayed unmatched. Per germline, CDR1 MNHEY and CDR2 SVGEGT. The CDR3 contains 15 residues. The CDR3 region has the DNA TGTGCCAGCAGTTACGGGTCTAGCGGGATCCACGAGCAGTACTTC. Translating it yields CASSYGSSGIHEQYF.

This clonotype was picked up many times. The V and J genes are TRBV5-5 and TRBJ1-5, with D maybe TRBD1 (5 bases). The CDR3 extends over 12 amino acids. Germline V gene sequence: CDR1 SGHKS, CDR2 YYEKEE (reference sequence). The germline V and J ends were trimmed by 3 bases and 4 bases, with 5 bases remaining between them. The DNA of the CDR3 is TGTGCCAGCAGCTGGGGGAATCAGCCCCAGCATTTT. Translation gives CASSWGNQPQHF.

The chain uses TRBV25-1 and TRBJ1-4, with D uncertain. The ends were cut back, 4 bases at V and 8 bases at J, with 11 bases in the middle. The length of the CDR3 is 13 residues. The germline gives CDR1 MGHDK, CDR2 SYGVNS. The CDR3 DNA follows: TGTGCCAGCAGTGGGGCAGGTCACGAAAAACTGTTTTTT. Protein sequence: CASSGAGHEKLFF.

This clonotype has at least ten counts. This chain uses TRBV10-3 with TRBJ2-1, with TRBD2 matching 8 bases. The CDR3 length is 15 residues. Germline CDR1 reads ENHRY; CDR2 reads SYGVKD. The J segment lost 3 bases and the V segment lost 6 bases, leaving 7 bases of the junction unmatched. CDR3: CAISGTLADYNEQFF. The CDR3 DNA reads TGTGCCATCAGCGGGACACTAGCGGACTACAATGAGCAGTTCTTC.

The table lists this clonotype with many counts. The chain couples TRBV29-1 to TRBJ2-1; 9 nucleotides line up with TRBD2. Germline V gene sequence: CDR1 SQVTM, CDR2 ANQGSEA. Germline trimming cut 4 bases from V and 9 bases from J; bases unmatched to any gene: 7. This CDR3 has 13 residues. The CDR3 sequence is CSVVRREGGEQFF. The CDR3 region has the DNA TGCAGCGTTGTCCGGCGGGAGGGGGGTGAGCAGTTCTTC.

In this sample, this clonotype turned up many times. This rearrangement joins TRBV2 to TRBJ2-1, with TRBD2 matching 11 bases. V lost 4 bases to trimming and J lost 2 bases; unmatched junction nucleotides: 1. The CDR3 length is 15 residues. Looked up from germline, CDR1 is SNHLY and CDR2 is FYNNEI. The CDR3 nucleotides are TGTGCCAGCAGTGGGGGACTAGCGGCCTACAATGAGCAGTTCTTC. This codes for CASSGGLAAYNEQFF.

Note on this clonotype: Since no conserved phenylalanine or tryptophan closes the CDR3, a read error is the likely cause. The DNA is omitted, as the CDR3 cannot be located on it reliably, and the CDR3 follows TCRdb's listing. This rearrangement joins TRBV2 to TRBJ2-1; the D call in the table, TRBD2, was not verified against the DNA. From its first to its last residue, the CDR3 has 16 amino acids. Looked up from germline, CDR1 is SNHLY and CDR2 is FYNNEI. The CDR3 region is CASMGLAGGYYNEQVY.

This clonotype was seen many times. V gene TRBV7-2 combines with J gene TRBJ2-1; 10 bases line up with TRBD2. V was pared by 3 bases and J by 8 bases, with 1 base of the junction left unmatched. Looked up from germline, CDR1 is SGHTA and CDR2 is FQGNSA. CDR3 length: 13 amino acids. CDR3 in amino acids: CASSFSGGDEQFF. The CDR3 nucleotides read TGTGCCAGCAGCTTCAGCGGGGGGGATGAGCAGTTCTTC.

This clonotype was seen at least ten times. V gene TRBV7-9 combines with J gene TRBJ2-6; 12 bases line up with TRBD1. CDR3 size: 18 residues. Trimming took 3 bases from V and 4 from J; bases not matched to a gene: 7. The germline gives CDR1 SEHNR, CDR2 FQNEAQ (reference sequence). This CDR3 reads CASSFPGQGAEGANVLTF. CDR3 DNA: TGTGCCAGCAGCTTCCCGGGACAGGGGGCTGAGGGGGCCAACGTCCTGACTTTC.

This clonotype has at least ten counts. The chain carries TRBV11-2 and TRBJ2-3, with a possible D match to TRBD2 (5 bases). Between the trimmed V and J ends, which lost 4 bases and 2 bases, there was a span of 13 bases. Per germline, CDR1 SGHAT and CDR2 FQNNGV. CDR3 length: 15 amino acids. CDR3 loop: CASSSPYGDTDTQYF. Written as DNA, the CDR3 is TGTGCCAGCAGCTCACCCTACGGGGACACAGATACGCAGTATTTT.

The rearrangement joins TRBV29-1 to TRBJ1-1; D possibly corresponds to TRBD1 (5 bases). The CDR3 length is 12 residues. Trimming removed 5 bases at V and 1 base at J, with 8 bases between. Germline V CDR1 and CDR2: SQVTM, ANQGSEA. The CDR3 DNA reads as TGCAGCGTTTTTGGGGGGAACACTGAAGCTTTCTTT. It specifies CSVFGGNTEAFF.

The chain links TRBV29-1 to TRBJ2-2, with a tentative D call TRBD1 (6 bases). The CDR3 sequence is 14 residues long. Trimming stripped 6 bases from V and 1 base from J, with 12 bases between. Germline V CDR1 and CDR2: SQVTM, ANQGSEA. CDR3 sequence (DNA): TGCAGCGTGAGACAGGCCGGGAACACCGGGGAGCTGTTTTTT. It is translated as CSVRQAGNTGELFF.

Comment on this clonotype: At one end the junction does not follow the germline gene, possibly because of a read error. This chain joins TRBV7-9 and TRBJ2-1, with 7 bases that match TRBD2. Germline lookup yields CDR1 SEHNR and CDR2 FQNEAQ (reference sequence). This CDR3 is 14 amino acids long. In nucleotides, the CDR3 is TGTGCCAGCAGCCTAGCCAGCGGGGACAATGAGCAGTTCTTC. This translates into CASSLASGDNEQFF.